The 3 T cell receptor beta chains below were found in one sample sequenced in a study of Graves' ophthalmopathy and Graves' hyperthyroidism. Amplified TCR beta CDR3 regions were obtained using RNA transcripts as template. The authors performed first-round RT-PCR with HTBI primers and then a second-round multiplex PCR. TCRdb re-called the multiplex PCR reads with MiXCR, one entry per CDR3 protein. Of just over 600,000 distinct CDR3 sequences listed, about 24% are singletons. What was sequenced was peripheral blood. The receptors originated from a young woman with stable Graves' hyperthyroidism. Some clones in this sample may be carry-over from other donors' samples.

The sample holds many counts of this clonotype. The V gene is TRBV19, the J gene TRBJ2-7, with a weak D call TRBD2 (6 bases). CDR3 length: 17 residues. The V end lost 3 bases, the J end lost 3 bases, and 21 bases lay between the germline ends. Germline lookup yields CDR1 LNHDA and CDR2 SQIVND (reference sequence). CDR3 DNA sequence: TGTGCCAGTAGTATTGGGGACTGGGCTAGGACGAACTACGAGCAGTACTTC. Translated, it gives CASSIGDWARTNYEQYF.

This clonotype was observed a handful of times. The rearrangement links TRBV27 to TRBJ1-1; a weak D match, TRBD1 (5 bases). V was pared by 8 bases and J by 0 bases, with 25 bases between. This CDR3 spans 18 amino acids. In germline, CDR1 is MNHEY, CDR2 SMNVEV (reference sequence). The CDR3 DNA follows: TGTGCCAGCCGTATACACCCTCGGTACAGGTCGATGAACACTGAAGCTTTCTTT. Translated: CASRIHPRYRSMNTEAFF.

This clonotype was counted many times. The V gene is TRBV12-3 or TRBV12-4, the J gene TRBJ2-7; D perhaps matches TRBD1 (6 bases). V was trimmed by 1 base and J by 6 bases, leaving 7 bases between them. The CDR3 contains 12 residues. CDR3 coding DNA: TGTGCCAGCAGTTTAGACAGGGCCGAGCAGTACTTC. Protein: CASSLDRAEQYF.